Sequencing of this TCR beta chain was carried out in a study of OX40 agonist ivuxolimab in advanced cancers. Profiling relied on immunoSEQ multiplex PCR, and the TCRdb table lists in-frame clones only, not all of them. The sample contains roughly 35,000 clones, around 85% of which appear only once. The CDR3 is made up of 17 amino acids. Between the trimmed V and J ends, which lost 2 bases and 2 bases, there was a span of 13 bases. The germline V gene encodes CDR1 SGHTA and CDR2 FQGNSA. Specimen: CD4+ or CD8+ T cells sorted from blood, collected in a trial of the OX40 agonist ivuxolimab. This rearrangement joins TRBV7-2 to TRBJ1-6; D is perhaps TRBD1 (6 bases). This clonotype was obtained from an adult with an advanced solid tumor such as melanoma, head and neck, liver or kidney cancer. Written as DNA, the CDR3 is TGTGCCAGCAGCTTATGGGGGCGGCTAACCTATAATTCACCCCTCCACTTT. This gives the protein CASSLWGRLTYNSPLHF. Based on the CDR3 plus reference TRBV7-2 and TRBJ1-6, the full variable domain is GAGVSQSPSNKVTEKGKDVELRCDPISGHTALYWYRQSLGQGLEFLIYFQGNSAPDKSGLPSDRFSAERTGGSVSTLTIQRTQQEDSAVYLCASSLWGRLTYNSPLHFGNGTRLTVT.